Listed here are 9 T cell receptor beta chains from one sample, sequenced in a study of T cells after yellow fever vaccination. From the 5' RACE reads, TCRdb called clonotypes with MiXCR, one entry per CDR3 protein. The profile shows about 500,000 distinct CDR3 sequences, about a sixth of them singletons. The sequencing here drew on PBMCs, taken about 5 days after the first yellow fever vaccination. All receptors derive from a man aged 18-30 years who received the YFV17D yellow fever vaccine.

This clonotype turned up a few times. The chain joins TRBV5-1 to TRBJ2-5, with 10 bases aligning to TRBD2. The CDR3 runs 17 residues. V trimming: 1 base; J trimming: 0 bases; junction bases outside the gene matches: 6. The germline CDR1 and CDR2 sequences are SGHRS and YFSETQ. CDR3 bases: TGCGCCAGCAGCTTGTGGCTAGCGGGGGCGTACCAAGAGACCCAGTACTTC. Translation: CASSLWLAGAYQETQYF.

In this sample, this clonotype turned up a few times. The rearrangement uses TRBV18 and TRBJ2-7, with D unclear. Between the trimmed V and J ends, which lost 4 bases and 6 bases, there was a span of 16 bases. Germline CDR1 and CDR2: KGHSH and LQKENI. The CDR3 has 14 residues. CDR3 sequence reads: CASSLSDGSGEQYV. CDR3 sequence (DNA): TGTGCCAGCTCACTCTCGGACGGATCAGGCGAGCAGTACGTC.

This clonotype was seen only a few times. CDR3 coding DNA: TGCGCCAGCAGTGAAGCAGCCGAGCAGTACTTC. Its translation is CASSEAAEQYF. The chain recombines TRBV10-2 with TRBJ2-7; no clear D. Trimming left V 3 bases short and J 6 bases short, with 6 bases between. The CDR3 runs 11 residues. Per the germline V gene, CDR1 is WSHSY and CDR2 is SAAADI.

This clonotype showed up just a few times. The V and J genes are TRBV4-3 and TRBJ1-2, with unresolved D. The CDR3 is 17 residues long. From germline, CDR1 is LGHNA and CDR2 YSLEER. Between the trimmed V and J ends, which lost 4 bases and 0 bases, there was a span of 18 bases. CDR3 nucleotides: TGCGCCAGCAGCCGAGCGGGGTCAAGGGTAACTAACTATGGCTACACCTTC. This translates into CASSRAGSRVTNYGYTF.

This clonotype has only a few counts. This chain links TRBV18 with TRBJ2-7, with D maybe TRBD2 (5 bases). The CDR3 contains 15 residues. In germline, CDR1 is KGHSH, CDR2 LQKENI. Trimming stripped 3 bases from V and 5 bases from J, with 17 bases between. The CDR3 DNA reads TGTGCCAGCTCACCTTCAATAGGAGGTAGCGACGAGCAGTACTTC. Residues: CASSPSIGGSDEQYF.

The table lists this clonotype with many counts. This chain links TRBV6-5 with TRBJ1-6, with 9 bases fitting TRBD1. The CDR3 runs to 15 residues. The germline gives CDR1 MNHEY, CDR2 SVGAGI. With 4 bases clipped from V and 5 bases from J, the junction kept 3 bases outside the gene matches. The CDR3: CASSSGQGHNSPLHF. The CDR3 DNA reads TGTGCCAGCAGTTCGGGACAGGGTCATAATTCACCCCTCCACTTT.

The CDR3 nucleotides are TGCGCCAGCAGCCAAGCCGGGGCCGCCGGGCACACCGGGGAGCTGTTTTTT. It encodes CASSQAGAAGHTGELFF. The genes are TRBV4-3 and TRBJ2-2; the D call may be TRBD1 or TRBD2 (5 bases each). V dropped 1 base and J dropped 3 bases, with 15 bases sitting between them. CDR1 LGHNA and CDR2 YSLEER come from the germline V gene. The CDR3 loop spans 17 amino acids.

The DNA of the CDR3 is TGCAGCGGTAGACCACACGACACTGAAGCTTTCTTT. Translation gives CSGRPHDTEAFF. The chain uses TRBV29-1 and TRBJ1-1, with no clear D. V lost 7 bases and J lost 3, with 12 bases in between. From germline, CDR1 is SQVTM and CDR2 ANQGSEA. The CDR3 totals 12 residues. Filled out from reference TRBV29-1 and TRBJ1-1, the complete variable domain reads SAVISQKPSRDICQRGTSLTIQCQVDSQVTMMFWYRQQPGQSLTLIATANQGSEATYESGFVIDKFPISRPNLTFSTLTVSNMSPEDSSIYLCSGRPHDTEAFFGQGTRLTVV.

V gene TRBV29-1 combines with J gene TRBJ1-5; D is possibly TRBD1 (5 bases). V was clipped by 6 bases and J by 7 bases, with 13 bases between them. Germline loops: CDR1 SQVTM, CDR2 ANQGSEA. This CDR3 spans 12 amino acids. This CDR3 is CSVQDLEQPQHF. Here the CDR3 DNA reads TGCAGCGTACAGGATTTGGAGCAGCCCCAGCATTTT.